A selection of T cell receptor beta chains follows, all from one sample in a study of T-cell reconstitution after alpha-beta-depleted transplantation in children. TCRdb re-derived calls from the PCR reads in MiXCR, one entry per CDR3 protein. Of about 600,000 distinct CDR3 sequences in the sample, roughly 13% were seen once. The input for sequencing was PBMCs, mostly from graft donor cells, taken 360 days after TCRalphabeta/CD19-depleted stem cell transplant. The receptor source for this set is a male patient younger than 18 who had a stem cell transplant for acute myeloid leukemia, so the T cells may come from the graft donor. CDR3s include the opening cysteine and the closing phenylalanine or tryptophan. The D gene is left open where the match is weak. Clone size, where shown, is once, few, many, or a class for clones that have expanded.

cdr3_aa: CATSRVVPSDGQYF
cdr3_nt: TGTGCCACCAGCAGAGTGGTACCTAGCGATGGGCAGTACTTC
d_call: -
v_call: TRBV15
clone_size: many
j_call: TRBJ2-7

cdr3_aa: CAWAAGPRSYEQYF
cdr3_nt: TGTGCCTGGGCTGCAGGCCCCCGCTCCTACGAGCAGTACTTC
d_call: -
v_call: TRBV30
clone_size: -
j_call: TRBJ2-7

cdr3_aa: CASSLVLAGPTDTQYF
cdr3_nt: TGCGCCAGCAGCTTGGTACTAGCGGGACCCACAGATACGCAGTATTTT
d_call: TRBD2
v_call: TRBV5-1
clone_size: -
j_call: TRBJ2-3

cdr3_aa: CSASPGLDPYEQYF
cdr3_nt: TGCAGTGCTAGCCCGGGACTGGACCCCTACGAGCAGTACTTC
d_call: -
v_call: TRBV20-1
clone_size: -
j_call: TRBJ2-7

cdr3_aa: CASTPASGSVGQYF
cdr3_nt: TGTGCCAGTACCCCGGCTAGCGGGAGCGTTGGCCAGTACTTC
d_call: TRBD2
v_call: TRBV7-2
clone_size: -
j_call: TRBJ2-5

cdr3_aa: CAISRDRGSGTDTQYF
cdr3_nt: TGTGCCATCAGCAGGGACAGGGGATCGGGCACAGATACGCAGTATTTT
d_call: TRBD1
v_call: TRBV10-3
clone_size: -
j_call: TRBJ2-3

cdr3_aa: CASSLLARIEQYF
cdr3_nt: TGTGCCAGCAGCTTATTAGCTAGGATCGAGCAGTACTTC
d_call: -
v_call: TRBV7-2
clone_size: many
j_call: TRBJ2-7

cdr3_aa: CSAREGGWKDTQYF
cdr3_nt: TGCAGTGCTAGAGAGGGAGGTTGGAAAGATACGCAGTATTTT
d_call: -
v_call: TRBV20-1
clone_size: few
j_call: TRBJ2-3

cdr3_aa: CASSLARGTARFGQYF
cdr3_nt: TGTGCCAGCAGCTTAGCTAGGGGTACAGCCCGATTCGGGCAGTACTTC
d_call: -
v_call: TRBV7-9
clone_size: few
j_call: TRBJ2-7

cdr3_aa: CASSHFQGAYYQETQYF
cdr3_nt: TGCGCCAGCAGTCACTTTCAGGGGGCTTACTACCAAGAGACCCAGTACTTC
d_call: TRBD1
v_call: TRBV23-1
clone_size: -
j_call: TRBJ2-5

cdr3_aa: CSVEIGAGVVTGELFF
cdr3_nt: TGCAGCGTTGAAATCGGGGCAGGGGTGGTCACCGGGGAGCTGTTTTTT
d_call: -
v_call: TRBV29-1
clone_size: many
j_call: TRBJ2-2

cdr3_aa: CASSQDRGQGTGGF
cdr3_nt: TGTGCCAGCAGCCAAGATCGGGGACAGGGAACAGGGGGGTTT
d_call: TRBD1
v_call: TRBV4-2
clone_size: -
j_call: TRBJ1-1

cdr3_aa: CASSVGGRQNTYEQYF
cdr3_nt: TGTGCCAGCAGCGTAGGGGGACGCCAGAACACCTACGAGCAGTACTTC
d_call: -
v_call: TRBV9
clone_size: -
j_call: TRBJ2-7

cdr3_aa: CSASPTSGRAGEQYF
cdr3_nt: TGCAGTGCGAGTCCGACTAGCGGGAGGGCCGGAGAGCAGTACTTC
d_call: TRBD2
v_call: TRBV20-1
clone_size: -
j_call: TRBJ2-7

cdr3_aa: CSVGGLAAYEQYF
cdr3_nt: TGCAGCGTTGGGGGTTTAGCCGCCTACGAGCAGTACTTC
d_call: -
v_call: TRBV29-1
clone_size: few
j_call: TRBJ2-7

cdr3_aa: CSVILHRSWDNEQFF
cdr3_nt: TGCAGTGTTATCCTCCACAGGAGTTGGGACAATGAGCAGTTCTTC
d_call: -
v_call: TRBV20-1
clone_size: -
j_call: TRBJ2-1

cdr3_aa: CASSQDTGAVGAYNEQFF
cdr3_nt: TGTGCCAGCAGCCAAGACACAGGAGCGGTAGGGGCGTACAATGAGCAGTTCTTC
d_call: -
v_call: TRBV4-2
clone_size: many
j_call: TRBJ2-1

cdr3_aa: CSGREFEQFF
cdr3_nt: TGCAGCGGGAGGGAGTTTGAGCAGTTCTTC
d_call: TRBD2
v_call: TRBV20-1
clone_size: few
j_call: TRBJ2-1